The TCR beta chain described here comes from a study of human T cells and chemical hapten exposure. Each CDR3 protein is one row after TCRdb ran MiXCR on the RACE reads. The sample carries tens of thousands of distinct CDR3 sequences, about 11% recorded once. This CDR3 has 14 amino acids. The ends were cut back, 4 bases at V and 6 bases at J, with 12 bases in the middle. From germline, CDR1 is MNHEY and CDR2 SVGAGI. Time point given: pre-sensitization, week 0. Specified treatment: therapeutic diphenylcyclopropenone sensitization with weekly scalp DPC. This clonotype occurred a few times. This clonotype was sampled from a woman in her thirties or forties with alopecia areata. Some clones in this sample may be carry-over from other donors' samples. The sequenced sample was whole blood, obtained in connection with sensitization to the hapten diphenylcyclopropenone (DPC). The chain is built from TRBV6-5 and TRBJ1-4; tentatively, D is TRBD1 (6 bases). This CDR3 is CASSLRRGDEKLFF. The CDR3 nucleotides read TGTGCCAGCAGTTTAAGGAGGGGGGATGAAAAACTGTTTTTT.